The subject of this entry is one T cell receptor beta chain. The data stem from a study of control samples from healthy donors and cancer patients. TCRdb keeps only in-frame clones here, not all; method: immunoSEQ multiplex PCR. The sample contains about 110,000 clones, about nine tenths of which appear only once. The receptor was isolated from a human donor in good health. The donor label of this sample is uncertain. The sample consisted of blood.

This chain's CDR3 is CASSAWVGADEAFF. The DNA of the CDR3 is TGCGCCAGCAGCGCCTGGGTGGGGGCTGATGAAGCTTTCTTT. This chain joins TRBV5-1 and TRBJ1-1; tentative D call: TRBD1 (6 bases). This CDR3 comprises 14 residues. V was shortened by 4 bases and J by 7 bases, with 17 bases between the two germline ends. The germline V gene has CDR1 SGHRS and CDR2 YFSETQ.